The 11 T cell receptor beta chains presented below share a single source sample, sequenced in a study of PD-1 blockade in classical Hodgkin lymphoma. Clones were sequenced by immunoSEQ multiplex PCR, and TCRdb holds only the in-frame ones, with some missing. This table holds thousands of clones, almost 85% found once. There was relapse after autologous stem cell transplantation in every patient, and there was variation in brentuximab vedotin exposure. The specimen was peripheral blood mononuclear cells (PBMCs), collected at baseline. These receptors were taken from a human donor with classical Hodgkin lymphoma.

This clone appeared once. The chain couples TRBV28 to TRBJ2-1, with 7 bases identical to TRBD2. Germline V gene lookup returns CDR1 MDHEN and CDR2 SYDVKM. This CDR3 has 16 amino acids. V dropped 6 bases and J dropped 2; count of bases not matched to a gene: 10. As DNA, the CDR3 is TGTGCCAGCAGCCCGGCGAGGCTAGCGGCCTACAATGAGCAGTTCTTC. It encodes CASSPARLAAYNEQFF.

In its sample, this clone was seen a few times. This chain connects TRBV4-3 to TRBJ2-3; TRBD2 agrees at 9 bases. Germline V gives CDR1 LGHNA, CDR2 YSLEER. This CDR3 contains 17 residues. Trimming at V came to 0 bases and at J to 5 bases, leaving 9 bases not matched to a gene. CDR3 amino acids: CASSQDYNSGRKDTQYF. The CDR3 DNA reads as TGCGCCAGCAGCCAAGACTATAATAGCGGGAGAAAAGATACGCAGTATTTT.

J is TRBJ2-3 and V is TRBV19; TRBD1 might be the D (5 bases). V lost 6 bases to trimming and J lost 5 bases, with 6 bases between them. This CDR3 spans 11 amino acids. Germline CDR1 reads LNHDA; CDR2 reads SQIVND (reference sequence). CDR3 protein: CASSDRDTQYF. The CDR3 bases are TGTGCCAGTAGCGACAGAGATACGCAGTATTTT.

The genes are TRBV5-6 and TRBJ1-3; D unresolved. V lost 4 bases to trimming and J lost 4 bases, with 6 bases between them. Germline values: CDR1 SGHDT, CDR2 YYEEEE. This CDR3 spans 12 amino acids. The DNA of the CDR3 is TGTGCCAGCAGCACCCGGGGAAACACCATATATTTT. It codes for CASSTRGNTIYF.

This clone was seen a few times. V and J are TRBV28 and TRBJ2-1, with no clear D. Trimming stripped 6 bases from V and 2 bases from J, with 11 bases between. Germline CDR1 is MDHEN and CDR2 is SYDVKM. This CDR3 region has 14 residues. The CDR3, as DNA: TGTGCCAGCAGCGAAATGAGGACCTACAATGAGCAGTTCTTC. This gives the protein CASSEMRTYNEQFF.

CDR3 region: CASSPSLAGGRGGELFF. In DNA form, the CDR3 reads TGTGCCAGCAGCCCTAGCCTAGCGGGAGGGCGGGGCGGGGAGCTGTTTTTT. The genes are TRBV11-2 and TRBJ2-2; 12 bases map to TRBD2. The CDR3 runs to 17 residues. Germline V gene data show CDR1 as SGHAT and CDR2 as FQNNGV. Trimming at V came to 5 bases and at J to 7 bases, leaving 11 bases not matched to a gene.

V usage is TRBV29-1 and J usage is TRBJ1-6; D not certain. CDR1 SQVTM and CDR2 ANQGSEA come from the germline V gene. The CDR3 covers 13 residues. Trimming pared 6 bases from V and 5 bases from J, leaving 11 bases between. The CDR3 bases are TGCAGCGTCCGACAAACCGATAATTCACCCCTCCACTTT. Encoded protein: CSVRQTDNSPLHF.

This chain joins TRBV4-2 and TRBJ2-2; no reliable D call. Germline loops: CDR1 LGHNA, CDR2 YNFKEQ. Trimming took 0 bases from V and 3 from J, leaving 5 bases between them. The CDR3 consists of 14 residues. The CDR3 DNA reads as TGTGCCAGCAGCCAAGATATCGACACCGGGGAGCTGTTTTTT. Protein: CASSQDIDTGELFF.

The chain uses TRBV28 and TRBJ1-5; tentatively, D is TRBD1 (5 bases). V was shortened by 6 bases and J by 0 bases, with 9 bases between the two germline ends. CDR1 is MDHEN, CDR2 SYDVKM, per germline. The CDR3 runs to 14 residues. CDR3 sequence: CASRQGFSNQPQHF. The CDR3 DNA sequence: TGTGCCAGCAGGCAGGGTTTTAGCAATCAGCCCCAGCATTTT. Full variable domain (remainder filled in from reference TRBV28 and TRBJ1-5): DVKVTQSSRYLVKRTGEKVFLECVQDMDHENMFWYRQDPGLGLRLIYFSYDVKMKEKGDIPEGYSVSREKKERFSLILESASTNQTSMYLCASRQGFSNQPQHFGDGTRLSIL.

This clone has just one count. The chain recombines TRBV7-2 with TRBJ2-3; 12 bases map to TRBD1. This CDR3 spans 17 amino acids. J was trimmed by 7 bases and V by 1 base; bases with no gene match: 9. CDR1 and CDR2 (germline): SGHTA, FQGNSA. The CDR3 DNA reads TGTGCCAGCAGCTTAGTAGGGGGACAGGGGGCGCGAAATACGCAGTATTTT. It translates to CASSLVGGQGARNTQYF. The full variable domain, its missing parts supplied by reference TRBV7-2 and TRBJ2-3, is GAGVSQSPSNKVTEKGKDVELRCDPISGHTALYWYRQSLGQGLEFLIYFQGNSAPDKSGLPSDRFSAERTGGSVSTLTIQRTQQEDSAVYLCASSLVGGQGARNTQYFGPGTRLTVL.

The CDR3 region has the DNA TGTGCCAGCAGTTTAGGCAGCTTTAAAAGCTCCTACGAGCAGTACTTC. Its translation: CASSLGSFKSSYEQYF. The rearrangement joins TRBV27 to TRBJ2-7, with D uncertain. The CDR3 extends over 16 amino acids. Between the trimmed V and J ends, which lost 2 bases and 0 bases, there was a span of 14 bases. Germline V gives CDR1 MNHEY, CDR2 SMNVEV (reference sequence).